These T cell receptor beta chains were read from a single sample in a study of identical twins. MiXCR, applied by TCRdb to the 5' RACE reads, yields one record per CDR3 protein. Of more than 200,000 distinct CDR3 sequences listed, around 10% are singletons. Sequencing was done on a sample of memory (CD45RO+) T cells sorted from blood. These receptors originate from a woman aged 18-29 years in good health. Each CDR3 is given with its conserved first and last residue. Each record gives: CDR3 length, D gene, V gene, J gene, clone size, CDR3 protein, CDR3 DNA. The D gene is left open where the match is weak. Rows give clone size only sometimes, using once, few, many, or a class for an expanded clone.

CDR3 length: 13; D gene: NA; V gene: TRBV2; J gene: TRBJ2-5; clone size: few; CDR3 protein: CASSGELEETQYF; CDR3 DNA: TGTGCCAGCAGTGGGGAACTCGAAGAGACCCAGTACTTC
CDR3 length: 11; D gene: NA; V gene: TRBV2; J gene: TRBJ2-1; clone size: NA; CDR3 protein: CASSEAGKQFF; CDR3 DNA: TGTGCCAGCAGTGAGGCAGGGAAGCAGTTCTTC
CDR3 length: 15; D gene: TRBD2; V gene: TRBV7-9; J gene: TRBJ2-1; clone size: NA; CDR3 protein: CASSPREGFYNEQFF; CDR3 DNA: TGTGCCAGCAGCCCTCGGGAGGGATTCTACAATGAGCAGTTCTTC
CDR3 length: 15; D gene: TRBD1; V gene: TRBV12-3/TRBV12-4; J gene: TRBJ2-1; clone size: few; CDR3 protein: CASSHTGAIPGEQFF; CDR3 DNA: TGTGCCAGCAGCCATACAGGGGCGATCCCTGGTGAGCAGTTCTTC
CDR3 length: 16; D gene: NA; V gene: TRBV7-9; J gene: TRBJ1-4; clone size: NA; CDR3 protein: CASGWGRSSTNEKLFF; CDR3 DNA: TGTGCCAGCGGTTGGGGACGGTCCTCAACTAATGAAAAACTGTTTTTT
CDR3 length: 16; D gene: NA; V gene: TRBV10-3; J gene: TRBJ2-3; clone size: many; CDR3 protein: CAITSTEITETDTQYF; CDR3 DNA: TGTGCCATCACTAGTACTGAAATAACCGAGACAGATACGCAGTATTTT
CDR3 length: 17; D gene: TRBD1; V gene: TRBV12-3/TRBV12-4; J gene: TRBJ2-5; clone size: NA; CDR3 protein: CASSFRPPGQGEETQYF; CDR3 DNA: TGTGCCAGCAGTTTTAGGCCTCCGGGACAGGGGGAAGAGACCCAGTACTTC
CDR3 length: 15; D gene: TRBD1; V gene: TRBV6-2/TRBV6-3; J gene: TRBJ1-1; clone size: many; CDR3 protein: CASEDKGQPNTEAFF; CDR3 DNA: TGTGCCAGCGAAGATAAGGGACAGCCGAACACTGAAGCTTTCTTT
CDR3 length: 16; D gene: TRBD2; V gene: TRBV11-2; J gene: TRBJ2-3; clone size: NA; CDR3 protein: CASSALVVAGIDTQYF; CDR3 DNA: TGTGCCAGCAGCGCCCTCGTTGTAGCGGGAATAGATACGCAGTATTTT
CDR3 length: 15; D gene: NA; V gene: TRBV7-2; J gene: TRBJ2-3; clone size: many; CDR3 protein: CASKMSGQSTDTQYF; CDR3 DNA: TGTGCCAGCAAAATGAGCGGGCAGAGCACAGATACGCAGTATTTT
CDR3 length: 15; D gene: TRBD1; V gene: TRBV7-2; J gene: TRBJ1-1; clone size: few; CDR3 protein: CASSSGTGRDTEAFF; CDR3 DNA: TGTGCCAGCAGCTCTGGGACAGGGAGGGACACTGAAGCTTTCTTT
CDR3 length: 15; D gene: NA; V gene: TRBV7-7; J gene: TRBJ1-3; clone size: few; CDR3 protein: CASSLGWESGNTIYF; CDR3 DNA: TGTGCTAGCAGCCTAGGGTGGGAGTCCGGAAACACCATATATTTT
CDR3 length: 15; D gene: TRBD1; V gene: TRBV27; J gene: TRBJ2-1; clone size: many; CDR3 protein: CASSSLFDRDDEQFF; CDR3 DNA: TGTGCCAGCAGTTCCCTATTCGACAGGGACGATGAGCAGTTCTTC
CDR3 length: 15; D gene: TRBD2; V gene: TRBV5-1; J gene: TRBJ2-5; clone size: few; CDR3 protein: CASSWAGTSEETQYF; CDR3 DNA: TGCGCCAGCAGCTGGGCCGGGACTAGCGAGGAGACCCAGTACTTC
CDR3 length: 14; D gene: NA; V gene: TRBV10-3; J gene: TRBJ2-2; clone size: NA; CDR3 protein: CAITEHRATGELFF; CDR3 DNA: TGTGCCATCACGGAACACAGGGCCACCGGGGAGCTGTTTTTT
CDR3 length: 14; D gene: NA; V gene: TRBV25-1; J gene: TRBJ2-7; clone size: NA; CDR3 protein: CAISLGAPSYEQYF; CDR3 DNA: TGTGCCATCTCCCTGGGGGCACCTTCCTACGAGCAGTACTTC
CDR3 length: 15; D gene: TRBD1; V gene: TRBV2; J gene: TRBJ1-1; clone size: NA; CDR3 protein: CASSKGGVGVTEAFF; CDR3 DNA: TGTGCCAGCAGTAAAGGGGGCGTAGGGGTCACTGAAGCTTTCTTT
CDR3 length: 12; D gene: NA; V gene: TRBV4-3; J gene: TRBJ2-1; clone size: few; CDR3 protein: CASSLGVGAKFF; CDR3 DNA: TGCGCCAGCAGCCTGGGCGTGGGGGCTAAGTTCTTC
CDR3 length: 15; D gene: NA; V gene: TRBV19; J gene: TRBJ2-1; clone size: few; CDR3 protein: CASTPGPSSYNEQFF; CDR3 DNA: TGTGCCAGTACCCCCGGCCCGAGCTCCTACAATGAGCAGTTCTTC
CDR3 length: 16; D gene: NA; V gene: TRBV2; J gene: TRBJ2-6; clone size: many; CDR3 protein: CASSLGRGSGANVLTF; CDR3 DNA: TGTGCCAGCAGTCTGGGCAGGGGCTCTGGGGCCAACGTCCTGACTTTC
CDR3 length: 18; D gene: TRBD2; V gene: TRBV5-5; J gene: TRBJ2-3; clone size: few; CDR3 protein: CASSFRPGTSGDSDTQYF; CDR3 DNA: TGTGCCAGCAGCTTTCGTCCCGGGACTAGCGGGGATTCAGATACGCAGTATTTT
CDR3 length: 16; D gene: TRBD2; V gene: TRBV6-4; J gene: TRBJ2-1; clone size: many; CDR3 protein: CASSSETSGSYNEQFF; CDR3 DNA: TGTGCCAGCAGTTCCGAGACTAGCGGGAGCTACAATGAGCAGTTCTTC
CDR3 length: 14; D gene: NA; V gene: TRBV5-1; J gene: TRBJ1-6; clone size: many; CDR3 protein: CASSLGGEGSPLHF; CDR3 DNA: TGCGCCAGCAGCTTGGGAGGGGAAGGTTCACCCCTCCACTTT
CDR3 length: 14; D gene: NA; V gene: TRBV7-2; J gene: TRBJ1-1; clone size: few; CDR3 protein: CASSLARWVSEAFF; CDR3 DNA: TGTGCCAGCAGCTTAGCCAGATGGGTGTCTGAAGCTTTCTTT
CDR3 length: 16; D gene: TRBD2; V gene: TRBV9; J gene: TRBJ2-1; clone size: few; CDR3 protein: CASSFQFSKRREEKFF; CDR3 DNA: TGTGCCAGCAGCTTCCAATTTTCTAAACGGCGGGAGGAGAAGTTCTTC
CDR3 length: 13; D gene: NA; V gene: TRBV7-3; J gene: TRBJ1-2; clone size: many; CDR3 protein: CASSLDGTYGYTF; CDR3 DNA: TGTGCCAGCAGCTTAGACGGGACTTATGGCTACACCTTC
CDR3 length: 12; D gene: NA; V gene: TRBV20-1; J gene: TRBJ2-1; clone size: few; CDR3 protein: CSASRRGYEQFF; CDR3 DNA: TGCAGTGCTAGCAGACGAGGGTATGAGCAGTTCTTC
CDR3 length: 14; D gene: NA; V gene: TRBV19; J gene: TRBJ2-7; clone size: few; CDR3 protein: CASSRGRGPYEQYF; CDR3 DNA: TGTGCCAGTAGTAGGGGCAGGGGCCCCTACGAGCAGTACTTC
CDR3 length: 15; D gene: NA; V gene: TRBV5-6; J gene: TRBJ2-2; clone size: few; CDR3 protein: CASSLARGNTGELFF; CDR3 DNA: TGTGCCAGCAGCCTGGCCAGGGGGAACACCGGGGAGCTGTTTTTT
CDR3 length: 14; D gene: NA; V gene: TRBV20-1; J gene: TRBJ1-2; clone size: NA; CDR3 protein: CSASYAGPPYGYTF; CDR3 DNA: TGCAGTGCTAGCTACGCCGGACCCCCCTATGGCTACACCTTC
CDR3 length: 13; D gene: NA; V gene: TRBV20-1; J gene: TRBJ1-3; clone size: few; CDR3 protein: CSATEGFGNTIYF; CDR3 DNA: TGCAGTGCTACCGAGGGATTCGGAAACACCATATATTTT
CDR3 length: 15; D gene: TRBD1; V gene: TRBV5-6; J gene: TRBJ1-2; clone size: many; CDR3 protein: CASRTPGQGLEGYTF; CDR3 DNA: TGTGCCAGCCGGACCCCGGGACAGGGGTTAGAGGGCTACACCTTC